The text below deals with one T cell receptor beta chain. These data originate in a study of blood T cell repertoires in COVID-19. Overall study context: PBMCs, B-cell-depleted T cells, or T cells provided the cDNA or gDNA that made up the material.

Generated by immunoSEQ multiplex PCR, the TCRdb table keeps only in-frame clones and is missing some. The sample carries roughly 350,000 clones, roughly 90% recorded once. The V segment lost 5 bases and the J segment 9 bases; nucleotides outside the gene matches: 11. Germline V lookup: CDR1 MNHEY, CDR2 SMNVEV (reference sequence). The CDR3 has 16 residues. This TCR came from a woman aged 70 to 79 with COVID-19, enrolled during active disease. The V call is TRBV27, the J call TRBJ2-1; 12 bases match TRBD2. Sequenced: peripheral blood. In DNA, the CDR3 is TGTGCCAGCAGTATCCACCTAGCGGGGGGGCTGGGTGAGCAGTTCTTC. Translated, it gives CASSIHLAGGLGEQFF.